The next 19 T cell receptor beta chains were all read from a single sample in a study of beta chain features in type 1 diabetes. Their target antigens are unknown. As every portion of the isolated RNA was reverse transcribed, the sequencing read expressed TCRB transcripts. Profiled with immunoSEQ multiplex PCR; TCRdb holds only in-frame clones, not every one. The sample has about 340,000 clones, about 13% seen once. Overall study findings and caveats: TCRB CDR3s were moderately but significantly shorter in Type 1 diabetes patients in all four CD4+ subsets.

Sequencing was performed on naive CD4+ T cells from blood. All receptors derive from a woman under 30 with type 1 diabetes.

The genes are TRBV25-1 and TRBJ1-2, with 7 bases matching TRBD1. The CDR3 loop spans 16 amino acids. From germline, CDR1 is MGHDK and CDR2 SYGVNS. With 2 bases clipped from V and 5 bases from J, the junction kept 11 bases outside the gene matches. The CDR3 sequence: CASSERDGRGFYGYTF. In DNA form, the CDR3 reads TGTGCCAGCAGTGAACGCGACGGCAGGGGGTTTTATGGCTACACCTTC.

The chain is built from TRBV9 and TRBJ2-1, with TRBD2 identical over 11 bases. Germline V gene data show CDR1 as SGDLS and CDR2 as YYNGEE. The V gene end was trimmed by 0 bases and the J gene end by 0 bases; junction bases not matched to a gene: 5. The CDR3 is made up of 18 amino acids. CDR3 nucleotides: TGTGCCAGCAGCGTAGAGGTTACTAGCGGGAGCTCCTACAATGAGCAGTTCTTC. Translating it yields CASSVEVTSGSSYNEQFF.

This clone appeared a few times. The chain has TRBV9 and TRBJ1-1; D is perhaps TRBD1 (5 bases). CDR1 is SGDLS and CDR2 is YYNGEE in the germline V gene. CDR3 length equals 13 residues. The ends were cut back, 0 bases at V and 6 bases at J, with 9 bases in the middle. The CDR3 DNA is TGTGCCAGCAGCGTAGGGTCAGGGCCTGAAGCTTTCTTT. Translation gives CASSVGSGPEAFF. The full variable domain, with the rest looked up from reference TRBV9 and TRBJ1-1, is DSGVTQTPKHLITATGQRVTLRCSPRSGDLSVYWYQQSLDQGLQFLIQYYNGEERAKGNILERFSAQQFPDLHSELNLSSLELGDSALYFCASSVGSGPEAFFGQGTRLTVV.

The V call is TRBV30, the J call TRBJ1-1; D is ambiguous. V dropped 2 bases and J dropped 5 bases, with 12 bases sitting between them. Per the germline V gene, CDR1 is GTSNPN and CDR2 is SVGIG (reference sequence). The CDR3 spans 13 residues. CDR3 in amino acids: CAWSYLLETEAFF. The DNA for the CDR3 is TGTGCCTGGAGTTATCTTCTGGAGACTGAAGCTTTCTTT.

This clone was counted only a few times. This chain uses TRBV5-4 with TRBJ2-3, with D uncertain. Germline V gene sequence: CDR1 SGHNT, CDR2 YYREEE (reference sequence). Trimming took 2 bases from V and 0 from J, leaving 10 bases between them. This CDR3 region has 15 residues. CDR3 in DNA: TGTGCCAGCAGCTTAGCGCTTCAAAGCACAGATACGCAGTATTTT. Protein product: CASSLALQSTDTQYF.

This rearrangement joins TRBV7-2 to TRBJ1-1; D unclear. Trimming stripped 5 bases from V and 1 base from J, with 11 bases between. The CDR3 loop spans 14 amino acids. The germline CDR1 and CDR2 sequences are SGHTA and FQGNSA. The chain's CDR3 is CASSTVGGNTEAFF. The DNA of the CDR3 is TGTGCCAGCAGCACGGTTGGCGGGAACACTGAAGCTTTCTTT. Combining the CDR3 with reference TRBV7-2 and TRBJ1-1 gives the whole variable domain GAGVSQSPSNKVTEKGKDVELRCDPISGHTALYWYRQSLGQGLEFLIYFQGNSAPDKSGLPSDRFSAERTGGSVSTLTIQRTQQEDSAVYLCASSTVGGNTEAFFGQGTRLTVV.

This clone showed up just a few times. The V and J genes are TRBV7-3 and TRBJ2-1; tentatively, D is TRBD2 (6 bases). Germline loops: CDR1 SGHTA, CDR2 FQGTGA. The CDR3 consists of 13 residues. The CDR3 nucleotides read TGTGCTGTGGGTAGCGGTCGGGGCAATGAGCAGTTCTTC. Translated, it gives CAVGSGRGNEQFF.

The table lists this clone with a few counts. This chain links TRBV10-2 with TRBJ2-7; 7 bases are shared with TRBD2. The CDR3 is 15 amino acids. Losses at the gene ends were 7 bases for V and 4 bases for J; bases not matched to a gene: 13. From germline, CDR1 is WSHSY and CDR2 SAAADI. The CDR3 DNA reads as TGCGCCAGCATAGGAGCGGGGAATGCTGGGTACGAGCAGTACGTC. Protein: CASIGAGNAGYEQYV.

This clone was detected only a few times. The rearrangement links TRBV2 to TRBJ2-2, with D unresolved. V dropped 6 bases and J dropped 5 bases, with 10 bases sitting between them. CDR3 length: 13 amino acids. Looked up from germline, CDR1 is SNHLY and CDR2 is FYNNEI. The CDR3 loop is CASSPEVTGELFF. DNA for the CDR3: TGTGCCAGCAGCCCCGAGGTTACCGGGGAGCTGTTTTTT. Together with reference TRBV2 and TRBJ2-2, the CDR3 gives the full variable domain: EPEVTQTPSHQVTQMGQEVILRCVPISNHLYFYWYRQILGQKVEFLVSFYNNEISEKSEIFDDQFSVERPDGSNFTLKIRSTKLEDSAMYFCASSPEVTGELFFGEGSRLTVL.

Here the CDR3 reads CASRGAGNYGYTF. The CDR3 region has the DNA TGTGCCAGCAGGGGGGCAGGGAACTATGGCTACACCTTC. The rearrangement links TRBV28 to TRBJ1-2, with a possible D match to TRBD1 (6 bases). Trimming stripped 6 bases from V and 2 bases from J, with 10 bases between. Germline V gives CDR1 MDHEN, CDR2 SYDVKM. The CDR3 length is 13 residues.

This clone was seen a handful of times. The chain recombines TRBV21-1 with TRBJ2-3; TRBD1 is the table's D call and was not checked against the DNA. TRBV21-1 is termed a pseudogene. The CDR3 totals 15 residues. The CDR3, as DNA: TGTGCCAGCTCACCTCCGGGACAGCCGAAGGATACGCAGTATTTT. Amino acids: CASSPPGQPKDTQYF.

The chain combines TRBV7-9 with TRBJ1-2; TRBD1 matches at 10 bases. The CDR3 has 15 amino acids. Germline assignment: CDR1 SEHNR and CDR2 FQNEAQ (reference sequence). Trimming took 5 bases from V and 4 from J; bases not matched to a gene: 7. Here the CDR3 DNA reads TGTGCCAGCAGCCCTCCCCGGGACAGGGGCTATGGCTACACCTTC. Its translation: CASSPPRDRGYGYTF.

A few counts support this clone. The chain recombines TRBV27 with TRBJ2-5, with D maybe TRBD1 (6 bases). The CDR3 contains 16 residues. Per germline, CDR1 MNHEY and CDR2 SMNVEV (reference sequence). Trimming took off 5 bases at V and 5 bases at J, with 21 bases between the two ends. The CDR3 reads CASSDQGLTGRETQYF. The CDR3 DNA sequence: TGTGCCAGCAGTGATCAGGGGTTGACGGGACGGGAGACCCAGTACTTC.

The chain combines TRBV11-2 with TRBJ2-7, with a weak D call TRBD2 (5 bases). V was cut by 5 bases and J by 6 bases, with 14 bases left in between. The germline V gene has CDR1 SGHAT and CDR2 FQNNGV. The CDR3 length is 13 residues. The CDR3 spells CASSRTSWSEQYV. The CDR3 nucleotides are TGTGCCAGCAGCCGGACTTCATGGAGCGAGCAGTACGTC.

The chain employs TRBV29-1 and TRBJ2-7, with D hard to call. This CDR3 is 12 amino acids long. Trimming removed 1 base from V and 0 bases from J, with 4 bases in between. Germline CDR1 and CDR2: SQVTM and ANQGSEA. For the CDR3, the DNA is TGCAGCGTTGAAGTCAACTCCTACGAGCAGTACTTC. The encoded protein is CSVEVNSYEQYF.

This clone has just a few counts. For the CDR3, the DNA is TGTGCCAGCAGGACTCGGGGGAACACTGAAGCTTTCTTT. Protein product: CASRTRGNTEAFF. The chain uses TRBV28 and TRBJ1-1; D uncertain. Germline V gene lookup returns CDR1 MDHEN and CDR2 SYDVKM. The CDR3 is made up of 13 amino acids. V lost 6 bases and J lost 1, with 9 bases in between.

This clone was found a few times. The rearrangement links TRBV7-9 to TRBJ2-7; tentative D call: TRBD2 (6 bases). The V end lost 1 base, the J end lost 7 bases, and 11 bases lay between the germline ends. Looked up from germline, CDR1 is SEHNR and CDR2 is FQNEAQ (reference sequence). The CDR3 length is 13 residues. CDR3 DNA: TGTGCCAGCAGCTTAGGCGGGGTGGAGGAGCAGTACGTC. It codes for CASSLGGVEEQYV.

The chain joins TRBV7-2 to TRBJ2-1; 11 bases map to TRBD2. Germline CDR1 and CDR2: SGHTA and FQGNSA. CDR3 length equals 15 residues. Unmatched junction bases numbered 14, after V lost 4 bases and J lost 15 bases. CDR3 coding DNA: TGTGCCAGCAGCTCCGCGACTAGCGGGAAAGTAGGGCGGTTCTTC. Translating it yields CASSSATSGKVGRFF.

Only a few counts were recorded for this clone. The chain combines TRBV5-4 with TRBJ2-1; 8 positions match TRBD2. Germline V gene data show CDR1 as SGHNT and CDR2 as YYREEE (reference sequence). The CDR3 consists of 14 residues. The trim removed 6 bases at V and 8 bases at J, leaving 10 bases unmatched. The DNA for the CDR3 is TGTGCCAGCAACCACCCGACTAGCGACTATGAGCAGTTCTTC. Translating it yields CASNHPTSDYEQFF.